The text below deals with one T cell receptor beta chain. The entry originates in a study of blood T cell repertoires in COVID-19. Method: immunoSEQ multiplex PCR; TCRdb's copy keeps in-frame clones and lacks some. This sample has about 160,000 clones; about 83% occur once, and the top ten carry around 7.7%. Germline CDR1 SGHRS, CDR2 YFSETQ. J gave up 3 bases and V 7 bases, and 4 bases lay outside the gene matches. The CDR3 is made up of 13 amino acids. This TCR derives from a man aged 35 to 55 who had recovered from COVID-19. V usage is TRBV5-1 and J usage is TRBJ1-1; 9 positions match TRBD1. The sample was peripheral blood. The CDR3 protein is CASSRQGDTEAFF. The DNA of the CDR3 is TGCGCCAGCTCCCGACAGGGGGACACTGAAGCTTTCTTT.